This T cell receptor beta chain was sequenced during a study of cytomegalovirus exposure and HLA in healthy donors. Trimming took 4 bases from V and 5 from J, leaving 5 bases between them. The germline gives CDR1 SGHTA, CDR2 FQGNSA. This CDR3 is built from 11 residues. Amplification used 60 Vbeta primers and 13 Jbeta primers. Repertoires were generated with immunoSEQ multiplex PCR, while TCRdb's copy carries only in-frame clones and drops some. The table lists about 150,000 clones, 80% of them singletons, with 5.6% in the top ten. The sequence was obtained from a woman aged 40 to 50 in good health and CMV-seropositive. Material: PBMCs. V is TRBV7-2 and J is TRBJ2-5; D is unresolved. The CDR3 is CASSSRETQYF. CDR3 DNA: TGTGCCAGCAGCTCCAGGGAGACCCAGTACTTC.